This TCR beta chain was identified during a study of blood T cells in healthy people across ages. This CDR3 contains 14 residues. J lost 4 bases, V lost 5 bases, and 6 bases had no gene match. For the second PCR, which ran for roughly 7 to 11 cycles, a sample-barcoded 5' primer and a J-beta primer mix were used. From the 5' RACE reads, TCRdb called clonotypes with MiXCR, one entry per CDR3 protein. The sample contains 1.5 million to 2 million distinct CDR3 sequences, around half of which appear only once. This clonotype showed up just a few times. What was sequenced was blood. The chain is built from TRBV12-3 or TRBV12-4 and TRBJ2-7; 9 bases fit TRBD1. The receptor was isolated from a woman aged 40-49 years in good health. The CDR3 coding sequence is TGTGCCAGCAGTAAGGGACAGGGTCGGTACGAGCAGTACTTC. Its translation is CASSKGQGRYEQYF.